This T cell receptor beta chain derives from a study of shared clonotypes between healthy human individuals. The study, taken as a whole, reports: Estimated richness was generally greater in naive than memory subsets.

This clone appeared once. Antigen unknown. Germline V gene lookup returns CDR1 SGDLS and CDR2 YYNGEE. The CDR3 runs 13 residues. With 4 bases removed from V and 5 bases from J, the gap between germline ends came to 10 bases. Profiled with immunoSEQ multiplex PCR; TCRdb holds only in-frame clones, not every one. The profile shows over a million clones, over 95% of them singletons. The specimen sequenced was naive CD4+ T cells sorted from blood. Sample subset: CD45RA+ positively selected. The chain couples TRBV9 to TRBJ2-1; D is possibly TRBD2 (6 bases). The TCR was taken from a man younger than 45 in good health. The CDR3 spells CASSPRLDNEQFF. CDR3 in DNA: TGTGCCAGCAGCCCACGACTAGACAATGAGCAGTTCTTC.